What follows are 24 T cell receptor beta chains derived from one specimen sequenced in a study of T cells in Graves' hyperthyroidism and ophthalmopathy. Amplification yielded TCR beta CDR3 regions, with RNA transcripts as the source. The HTBI primer set served for first-round RT-PCR of the TCR CDR3. MiXCR, applied by TCRdb to the multiplex PCR reads, yields one record per CDR3 protein. The sample lists almost 350,000 distinct CDR3 sequences; 15% to 20% were seen once. The sequenced sample was blood. These receptors originate from a woman in her forties with Graves' ophthalmopathy.

V gene TRBV15 combines with J gene TRBJ2-7; D possibly matches TRBD1 or TRBD2 (6 bases each). CDR1 is LNHNV, CDR2 YYDKDF, per germline (reference sequence). This CDR3 region has 15 residues. Deletions cut 0 bases from V and 7 bases from J, with 16 bases between. The CDR3 DNA sequence: TGTGCCACCAGCAGAGATTTGGGGGGCGCGGGTGAGCAGTACTTC. Protein product: CATSRDLGGAGEQYF.

The chain combines TRBV12-3 or TRBV12-4 with TRBJ2-7; TRBD1 might be the D (6 bases). V was shortened by 5 bases and J by 6 bases, with 23 bases between the two germline ends. The CDR3 is made up of 16 amino acids. The CDR3 loop reads CASSKDSAYIASEQYF. The CDR3 DNA reads as TGTGCCAGCAGTAAGGACAGTGCTTACATCGCGAGCGAGCAGTACTTC.

This clonotype was seen repeatedly, ten times or more. This chain joins TRBV5-1 and TRBJ2-7, with D possibly being TRBD1 or TRBD2 (5 bases each). The germline gives CDR1 SGHRS, CDR2 YFSETQ. V lost 6 bases and J 4 bases, leaving 20 bases between the germline ends. The CDR3 runs to 15 residues. For the CDR3, the DNA is TGCGCCAGCAACTACGGGGACGCCGTAGGATACGAGCAGTACTTC. Its protein is CASNYGDAVGYEQYF.

This clonotype was recorded many times. V and J are TRBV20-1 and TRBJ2-7; 8 positions agree with TRBD2. CDR3 length: 19 residues. In germline, CDR1 is DFQATT, CDR2 SNEGSKA (reference sequence). Trimming took 0 bases from V and 1 from J; bases not matched to a gene: 17. CDR3 sequence (DNA): TGCAGTGCTAGAGATCTTGGCCTAGCGGGCCGGCTAAAATCCTACGAGCAGTACTTC. Translated, it gives CSARDLGLAGRLKSYEQYF.

In this sample, this clonotype turned up many times. The rearrangement joins TRBV27 to TRBJ2-5; TRBD2 matches 7 bases. V gave up 0 bases and J gave up 2 bases; unmatched junction bases: 6. Germline CDR1 is MNHEY and CDR2 is SMNVEV (reference sequence). The CDR3 is 16 amino acids. CDR3 DNA sequence: TGTGCCAGCAGTTTATCTAGCGGGCCAAGGCAAGAGACCCAGTACTTC. It encodes CASSLSSGPRQETQYF.

This clonotype was seen many times. This sequence joins TRBV7-2 and TRBJ1-1, with D hard to call. CDR1 is SGHTA, CDR2 FQGNSA, per germline. The CDR3 is 13 amino acids. V was trimmed by 6 bases and J by 4 bases, leaving 12 bases between them. In nucleotides, the CDR3 is TGTGCCAGCAGTACCCTTGGGGTCACTGAAGCTTTCTTT. Translating gives CASSTLGVTEAFF.

This clonotype was seen repeatedly, ten times or more. The chain employs TRBV4-2 and TRBJ2-7; D call uncertain. Deletions cut 1 base from V and 0 bases from J, with 19 bases between. The germline gives CDR1 LGHNA, CDR2 YNFKEQ. The CDR3 spans 18 residues. CDR3 residues: CASSQAPPGSSTSYEQYF. In DNA, the CDR3 is TGTGCCAGCAGCCAAGCTCCCCCCGGGTCCTCTACCTCCTACGAGCAGTACTTC.

This clonotype was recorded many times. The chain recombines TRBV12-3 or TRBV12-4 with TRBJ2-2, with 12 bases identical to TRBD2. The CDR3 extends over 19 amino acids. Trimming took 3 bases from V and 4 from J; bases not matched to a gene: 12. The CDR3 DNA reads as TGTGCCAGCAGTTTTCCCCGGCGGACTAGCGGGACGGGCACCGGGGAGCTGTTTTTT. It codes for CASSFPRRTSGTGTGELFF.

There are many counts of this clonotype. The chain employs TRBV28 and TRBJ2-7, with D tentatively TRBD1 or TRBD2 (6 bases each). This CDR3 spans 14 amino acids. The germline gives CDR1 MDHEN, CDR2 SYDVKM. The V gene lost 1 base and the J gene lost 4 bases, with 11 bases spanning the gap. DNA of the CDR3: TGTGCCAGCAGTTTATATACGGGGGCTTACGAGCAGTACTTC. It specifies CASSLYTGAYEQYF. The full variable domain, completed using reference TRBV28 and TRBJ2-7, is DVKVTQSSRYLVKRTGEKVFLECVQDMDHENMFWYRQDPGLGLRLIYFSYDVKMKEKGDIPEGYSVSREKKERFSLILESASTNQTSMYLCASSLYTGAYEQYFGPGTRLTVT.

This clonotype was found many times. The gene calls are TRBV28 and TRBJ1-2; TRBD1 might be the D (5 bases). V lost 3 bases and J lost 4, with 9 bases in between. The CDR3 runs to 13 residues. Per germline, CDR1 MDHEN and CDR2 SYDVKM. Here the CDR3 reads CASSLRGSYGYTF. The CDR3 DNA sequence: TGTGCCAGCAGTTTGCGGGGGAGCTATGGCTACACCTTC.

In this sample, this clonotype turned up many times. The J gene is TRBJ2-2, the V gene TRBV5-6; 8 bases are shared with TRBD2. V dropped 1 base and J dropped 8; count of bases not matched to a gene: 4. The CDR3 has 14 amino acids. CDR1 is SGHDT and CDR2 is YYEEEE in the germline V gene. The CDR3 DNA is TGTGCCAGCAGCTTGCAAAGCGGGAGTGGGGAGCTGTTTTTT. This codes for CASSLQSGSGELFF.

This clonotype has a count of ten or more. The gene calls are TRBV6-5 and TRBJ2-7; no firm D call. V lost 6 bases, J lost 4 bases, and 13 bases lay in between. The CDR3 length is 13 residues. In germline, CDR1 is MNHEY, CDR2 SVGAGI. The CDR3 sequence is CASRGYVRYEQYF. CDR3 nucleotides: TGTGCCAGCAGGGGGTACGTTCGTTACGAGCAGTACTTC.

There are many counts of this clonotype. The chain joins TRBV28 to TRBJ2-7; unclear D gene. The V gene's germline CDR1 is MDHEN and CDR2 SYDVKM. The length of the CDR3 is 15 residues. Trimming stripped 4 bases from V and 1 base from J, with 14 bases between. Here the CDR3 DNA reads TGTGCCAGCAGTTCAAGGACGGTAGGGTCCTACGAGCAGTACTTC. As protein: CASSSRTVGSYEQYF.

This clonotype was counted between two and nine times. The chain combines TRBV3-1 with TRBJ2-2; TRBD2 matches 8 bases. The trim removed 7 bases at V and 7 bases at J, leaving 29 bases unmatched. The CDR3 sequence is 21 residues long. CDR1 and CDR2 (germline): LGHDT, YNNKEL (reference sequence). CDR3 nucleotides: TGTGCCAGCACCCCGTCTAGTTTCGGGTTACCTCCTTCGGGGGGGATCGGGGAGCTGTTTTTT. Protein product: CASTPSSFGLPPSGGIGELFF.

The chain employs TRBV28 and TRBJ2-2, with 12 nucleotides matching TRBD2. Germline CDR1 MDHEN, CDR2 SYDVKM. The CDR3 spans 17 residues. After removal of 6 bases from V and 1 base from J, the junction contained 6 bases not matched to a gene. The CDR3 region is CASRTSGRIMNTGELFF. The CDR3 coding sequence is TGTGCCAGCAGAACTAGCGGGAGGATCATGAACACCGGGGAGCTGTTTTTT.

This chain links TRBV4-1 with TRBJ1-1; possible D gene TRBD1, 6 bases. This CDR3 comprises 15 residues. Germline-derived CDR1 and CDR2 are MGHRA and YSYEKL. With 3 bases removed from V and 1 base from J, the gap between germline ends came to 12 bases. The CDR3, as DNA: TGCGCCAGCAGCCAGATACTCAGGGGGAACACTGAAGCTTTCTTT. This translates into CASSQILRGNTEAFF.

In its sample, this clonotype was seen many times. This rearrangement joins TRBV6-1 to TRBJ1-5, with D unclear. Between the trimmed V and J ends, which lost 6 bases and 0 bases, there was a span of 15 bases. This CDR3 is built from 16 residues. Germline loops: CDR1 MNHNS, CDR2 SASEGT. The CDR3 region has the DNA TGTGCCAGCAGGGCCGACGGCCTTCTTAGCAATCAGCCCCAGCATTTT. It is translated as CASRADGLLSNQPQHF.

This clonotype was observed many times. The chain combines TRBV27 with TRBJ2-7; TRBD1 matches at 8 bases. Germline CDR1 is MNHEY and CDR2 is SMNVEV (reference sequence). This CDR3 contains 15 residues. Trimming removed 7 bases from V and 1 base from J; junction bases left unmatched: 9. The CDR3: CASTSTGTGSYEQYF. As DNA, the CDR3 is TGTGCCAGCACCTCAACTGGGACAGGTTCCTACGAGCAGTACTTC.

V and J are TRBV30 and TRBJ1-2; 7 bases agree with TRBD1. V was pared by 4 bases and J by 10 bases, with 6 bases of the junction left unmatched. The CDR3 consists of 11 residues. The V gene's germline CDR1 is GTSNPN and CDR2 SVGIG (reference sequence). CDR3 amino acids: CAWMTGKDYTF. CDR3 sequence (DNA): TGTGCCTGGATGACAGGGAAGGACTACACCTTC.

This clonotype was seen many times. The rearrangement joins TRBV20-1 to TRBJ2-6; D gene unclear. V dropped 6 bases and J dropped 6 bases, with 6 bases sitting between them. CDR1 and CDR2 from the germline V gene are DFQATT and SNEGSKA (reference sequence). This CDR3 comprises 11 residues. The CDR3 region is CSAHQANVLTF. DNA for the CDR3: TGCAGTGCCCACCAGGCCAACGTCCTGACTTTC.

In this sample, this clonotype turned up many times. J is TRBJ1-1 and V is TRBV5-1, with D possibly being TRBD1 (5 bases). Trimming pared 0 bases from V and 4 bases from J, leaving 13 bases between. There are 15 residues in the CDR3. From germline, CDR1 is SGHRS and CDR2 YFSETQ. CDR3 region: CASSLGSGLSTEAFF. Written as DNA, the CDR3 is TGCGCCAGCAGCTTGGGATCAGGGTTGAGCACTGAAGCTTTCTTT.

This clonotype was counted many times. The chain uses TRBV15 and TRBJ2-5, with 11 bases matching TRBD2. CDR3 size: 15 residues. V gave up 11 bases and J gave up 0 bases; unmatched junction bases: 8. Germline loops: CDR1 LNHNV, CDR2 YYDKDF (reference sequence). The CDR3 sequence: CAVKSGLADQETQYF. CDR3 nucleotides: TGTGCCGTCAAGTCGGGACTAGCGGACCAAGAGACCCAGTACTTC.

This clonotype showed up many times. The rearrangement uses TRBV12-3 or TRBV12-4 and TRBJ1-2; 12 bases are a match to TRBD1. The CDR3 extends over 17 amino acids. Trimming took 3 bases from V and 5 from J; bases not matched to a gene: 10. The chain's CDR3 is CASSLRDRGLGWYGYTF. The DNA of the CDR3 is TGTGCCAGCAGTTTGAGGGACAGGGGGCTCGGTTGGTATGGCTACACCTTC.

This clonotype came up many times. This rearrangement joins TRBV27 to TRBJ1-5; D gene unclear. V shed 8 bases and J shed 8 bases, with 16 bases lying between them. CDR1 MNHEY and CDR2 SMNVEV come from the germline V gene (reference sequence). The CDR3 totals 13 residues. CDR3 nucleotides: TGTGCCAGCGGACCCCTGACTAGGGAGCCCCAGCATTTT. This sequence encodes CASGPLTREPQHF.